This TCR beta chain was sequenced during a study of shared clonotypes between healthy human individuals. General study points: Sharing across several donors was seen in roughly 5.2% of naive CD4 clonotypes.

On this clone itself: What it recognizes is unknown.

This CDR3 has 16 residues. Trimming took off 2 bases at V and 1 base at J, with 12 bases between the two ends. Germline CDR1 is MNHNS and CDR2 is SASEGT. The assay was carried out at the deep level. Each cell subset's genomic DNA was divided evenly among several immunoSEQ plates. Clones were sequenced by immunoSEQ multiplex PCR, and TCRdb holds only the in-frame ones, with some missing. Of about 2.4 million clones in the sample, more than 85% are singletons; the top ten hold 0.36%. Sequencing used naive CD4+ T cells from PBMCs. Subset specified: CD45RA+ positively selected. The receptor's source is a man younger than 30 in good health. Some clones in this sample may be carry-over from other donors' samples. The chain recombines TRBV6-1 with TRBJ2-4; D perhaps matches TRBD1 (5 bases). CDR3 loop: CASSEQGARAKNIQYF. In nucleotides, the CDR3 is TGTGCCAGCAGTGAACAAGGGGCCAGGGCCAAAAACATTCAGTACTTC.